This T cell receptor (beta chain) was sequenced in a study of T-cell memory formation after mild COVID-19. Study-level background: The study found TCR clusters largely donor specific.

5'RACE with constant-segment primers yielded barcoded, UMI-tagged TCR alpha and TCR beta cDNA libraries. A single record per CDR3 protein comes from TCRdb applying MiXCR to the 5' RACE reads. The sample records 100,000 to 150,000 distinct CDR3 sequences, over 15% being singletons. As for this clonotype: Its antigen is unknown.

This CDR3 is built from 13 residues. The V end lost 3 bases, the J end lost 4 bases, and 9 bases lay between the germline ends. Germline CDR1 SGHTA, CDR2 FQGNSA. Regarding the study as a whole: Those CD4+ clones that contracted were mainly in CM and EM (CD8+ ones in EMRA).

This chain connects TRBV7-2 to TRBJ2-5; tentatively, D is TRBD1 or TRBD2 (5 bases each). This TCR was recovered from a man aged 18 to 30 who had mild COVID-19 (a few samples of this study predate the infection). Cell type and time point are not known. The specimen was PBMCs or a T cell subset sorted from them (not recorded which). The CDR3 DNA reads as TGTGCCAGCAGCTTTGGGACGGGAGAGACCCAGTACTTC. Residues: CASSFGTGETQYF.